One sample yielded the 25 T cell receptor beta chains listed below, sequenced in a study of OX40 agonist ivuxolimab in advanced cancers. Produced via immunoSEQ multiplex PCR; TCRdb's table is partial and in-frame only. The repertoire consists of some 98,000 clones, with over 75% occurring once and the leading ten covering around 0.28%. The specimen was CD4+ or CD8+ T cells sorted from blood, collected in a trial of the OX40 agonist ivuxolimab. Every receptor here comes from an adult with an advanced solid tumor such as melanoma, head and neck, liver or kidney cancer.

This chain joins TRBV7-6 and TRBJ2-3; D gene ambiguous. The CDR3 loop spans 12 amino acids. Germline CDR1 and CDR2: SGHVS and FNYEAQ. V shed 3 bases and J shed 2 bases, with 3 bases lying between them. For the CDR3, the DNA is TGTGCCAGCAGCTTGGACACAGATACGCAGTATTTT. Translating gives CASSLDTDTQYF.

The rearrangement joins TRBV14 to TRBJ2-7; D is unresolved. Trimming took off 4 bases at V and 6 bases at J, with 10 bases between the two ends. CDR1 and CDR2 (germline): SGHDN, FVKESK. This CDR3 has 12 amino acids. The CDR3 here is CASSPGSLEQYF. CDR3 coding DNA: TGTGCCAGCAGCCCCGGCAGTCTCGAGCAGTACTTC.

The chain recombines TRBV25-1 with TRBJ2-7; 8 bases fit TRBD1. The CDR3 is made up of 15 amino acids. Germline CDR1 MGHDK, CDR2 SYGVNS. The V segment lost 2 bases and the J segment 4 bases; nucleotides outside the gene matches: 7. CDR3 region: CASSEPGTGKYEQYF. CDR3 nucleotides: TGTGCCAGCAGTGAACCCGGGACAGGAAAGTACGAGCAGTACTTC.

The rearrangement joins TRBV27 to TRBJ1-2; 7 bases are a match to TRBD1. CDR3 length: 11 amino acids. Trimming removed 9 bases from V and 4 bases from J; junction bases left unmatched: 2. CDR1 and CDR2 from the germline V gene are MNHEY and SMNVEV (reference sequence). CDR3 sequence: CASGQVYGYTF. The CDR3 region has the DNA TGTGCCAGTGGACAGGTCTATGGCTACACCTTC.

This clone has only one observation. The chain is built from TRBV6-1 and TRBJ1-5, with D unresolved. The CDR3 is 13 amino acids. CDR1 and CDR2 (germline): MNHNS, SASEGT. Deletions cut 2 bases from V and 2 bases from J, with 4 bases between. CDR3 loop: CASSEQGNQPQHF. The CDR3 region has the DNA TGTGCCAGCAGTGAACAGGGCAATCAGCCCCAGCATTTT.

V is TRBV10-2 and J is TRBJ2-2; tentatively, D is TRBD2 (6 bases). With 5 bases removed from V and 5 bases from J, the gap between germline ends came to 12 bases. The V gene's germline CDR1 is WSHSY and CDR2 SAAADI. The CDR3 has 14 amino acids. CDR3 in amino acids: CASSPLALTGELFF. In nucleotides, the CDR3 is TGCGCCAGCAGTCCCCTAGCGTTGACCGGGGAGCTGTTTTTT.

This rearrangement joins TRBV5-4 to TRBJ1-1, with D possibly TRBD1 on 5 matching bases. With 4 bases removed from V and 1 base from J, the gap between germline ends came to 8 bases. CDR3 length: 13 amino acids. Germline V lookup: CDR1 SGHNT, CDR2 YYREEE (reference sequence). The CDR3 DNA reads TGTGCCAGCAGCGGGGGACGGAACACTGAAGCTTTCTTT. This codes for CASSGGRNTEAFF.

The rearrangement uses TRBV7-9 and TRBJ2-7; 9 bases are shared with TRBD2. The trim removed 0 bases at V and 4 bases at J, leaving 13 bases unmatched. CDR3 length equals 18 residues. Per the germline V gene, CDR1 is SEHNR and CDR2 is FQNEAQ (reference sequence). The chain's CDR3 is CASSLARPASGATYEQYF. DNA for the CDR3: TGTGCCAGCAGCTTAGCCCGGCCCGCTAGCGGGGCCACGTACGAGCAGTACTTC.

The V call is TRBV7-9, the J call TRBJ1-3; 7 positions agree with TRBD1. CDR3 size: 18 residues. Germline loops: CDR1 SEHNR, CDR2 FQNEAQ (reference sequence). V shed 5 bases and J 0 bases; nucleotides not matched to a gene: 13. CDR3 DNA: TGTGCCAGCAGCCCGAATTTGAGGGGGCTCTCCTCTGGAAACACCATATATTTT. It encodes CASSPNLRGLSSGNTIYF.

The chain couples TRBV18 to TRBJ1-4; D call uncertain. Germline V gives CDR1 KGHSH, CDR2 LQKENI. V lost 3 bases to trimming and J lost 8 bases, with 13 bases between them. The CDR3 loop spans 14 amino acids. The CDR3 sequence is CASSPGEGGEKLFF. The CDR3 coding sequence is TGTGCCAGCTCACCCGGCGAGGGTGGAGAAAAACTGTTTTTT.

The chain links TRBV10-3 to TRBJ2-5; 13 nucleotides match TRBD2. Germline V gives CDR1 ENHRY, CDR2 SYGVKD. The length of the CDR3 is 15 residues. With V trimmed by 6 bases and J by 1 base, 2 bases remained unmatched. The CDR3 region has the DNA TGTGCCATCAGCGGGACTAGCGGGGTCCAAGAGACCCAGTACTTC. Encoded protein: CAISGTSGVQETQYF.

The V call is TRBV6-6, the J call TRBJ1-3; D may be TRBD1 (5 bases). This CDR3 is built from 16 residues. Trimming left V 5 bases short and J 0 bases short, with 14 bases between. CDR1 and CDR2 from the germline V gene are MNHNY and SVGAGI (reference sequence). The CDR3 region is CASSRDGSLSGNTIYF. Written as DNA, the CDR3 is TGTGCCAGCAGTCGGGACGGCTCCCTCTCTGGAAACACCATATATTTT.

This clone was found once. In DNA form, the CDR3 reads TGTGCCAGCATCACCGAGGGGGGGCCCCACGAGCAGTACTTC. It encodes CASITEGGPHEQYF. This chain links TRBV6-1 with TRBJ2-7; a weak D match, TRBD2 (7 bases). Between the trimmed V and J ends, which lost 7 bases and 5 bases, there was a span of 18 bases. The V gene's germline CDR1 is MNHNS and CDR2 SASEGT. CDR3 size: 14 residues.

The rearrangement uses TRBV6-5 and TRBJ1-2; no reliable D call. CDR1 is MNHEY and CDR2 is SVGAGI in the germline V gene. This CDR3 contains 15 residues. V was cut by 7 bases and J by 2 bases, with 17 bases left in between. CDR3 nucleotides: TGTGCCAGCACCAACAATCCGGGATCCAACTATGGCTACACCTTC. Translating gives CASTNNPGSNYGYTF.

The gene calls are TRBV5-6 and TRBJ1-5, with D tentatively TRBD1 (5 bases). Germline lookup yields CDR1 SGHDT and CDR2 YYEEEE. V gave up 2 bases and J gave up 1 base, with 10 bases separating them. This CDR3 is 15 amino acids long. This CDR3 reads CASSLMGGSNQPQHF. CDR3 bases: TGTGCCAGCAGCTTAATGGGGGGGAGCAATCAGCCCCAGCATTTT.

The CDR3 reads CASSFSTGTGRNEQYF. In DNA form, the CDR3 reads TGTGCCAGCAGTTTTTCTACCGGGACAGGGAGGAACGAGCAGTACTTC. The V gene is TRBV27, the J gene TRBJ2-7; TRBD1 matches at 9 bases. After removal of 3 bases from V and 5 bases from J, the junction contained 11 bases not matched to a gene. The V gene's germline CDR1 is MNHEY and CDR2 SMNVEV (reference sequence). The CDR3 loop spans 16 amino acids.

The chain uses TRBV2 and TRBJ2-2; D gene ambiguous. Trimming stripped 3 bases from V and 3 bases from J, with 8 bases between. The germline V gene encodes CDR1 SNHLY and CDR2 FYNNEI. The CDR3 spans 14 residues. This CDR3 is CASSEERYTGELFF. For the CDR3, the DNA is TGTGCCAGCAGTGAGGAACGGTACACCGGGGAGCTGTTTTTT.

The rearrangement joins TRBV7-3 to TRBJ2-2, with TRBD1 matching 7 bases. V shed 6 bases, J shed 5 bases, and the junction held 6 bases outside the gene matches. CDR1 is SGHTA and CDR2 is FQGTGA in the germline V gene. This CDR3 has 14 amino acids. CDR3 nucleotide sequence: TGTGCCAGCAGAAGGACAGGAAAGACCGGGGAGCTGTTTTTT. Protein sequence: CASRRTGKTGELFF.

The chain recombines TRBV4-3 with TRBJ1-4; D gene uncertain. The germline V gene encodes CDR1 LGHNA and CDR2 YSLEER. The CDR3 is 15 amino acids. V gave up 4 bases and J gave up 6 bases, with 15 bases separating them. CDR3 DNA sequence: TGCGCCAGCAGCCTAGGAGGCTCGCAGGATGAAAAACTGTTTTTT. Translated, it gives CASSLGGSQDEKLFF.

This chain uses TRBV30 with TRBJ2-7; 12 nucleotides line up with TRBD2. Trimming removed 0 bases from V and 3 bases from J; junction bases left unmatched: 3. CDR1 is GTSNPN, CDR2 SVGIG, per germline (reference sequence). The CDR3 loop spans 15 amino acids. CDR3 protein: CAWSVRTSGVYEQYF. CDR3 bases: TGTGCCTGGAGTGTACGGACTAGCGGGGTCTACGAGCAGTACTTC.

The chain employs TRBV20-1 and TRBJ2-7; no definite D call. The CDR3 is made up of 11 amino acids. Trimming took 2 bases from V and 4 from J, leaving 6 bases between them. Germline CDR1 DFQATT, CDR2 SNEGSKA (reference sequence). The CDR3 reads CSARSEYEQYF. CDR3 nucleotide sequence: TGCAGTGCTAGATCGGAGTACGAGCAGTACTTC.

This clone was recorded once. This chain links TRBV19 with TRBJ1-2; 7 bases are shared with TRBD1. The CDR3 has 13 residues. The junction had 5 bases not matched to a gene; V was cut back by 10 bases and J by 0 bases. The germline CDR1 and CDR2 sequences are LNHDA and SQIVND (reference sequence). CDR3 nucleotide sequence: TGTGCCACCGGACAGGTTTCTAACTATGGCTACACCTTC. This encodes CATGQVSNYGYTF. Full variable domain (outside the CDR3, taken from reference TRBV19 and TRBJ1-2): DGGITQSPKYLFRKEGQNVTLSCEQNLNHDAMYWYRQDPGQGLRLIYYSQIVNDFQKGDIAEGYSVSREKKESFPLTVTSAQKNPTAFYLCATGQVSNYGYTFGSGTRLTVV.

This rearrangement joins TRBV18 to TRBJ1-3; TRBD1 matches at 10 bases. Germline loops: CDR1 KGHSH, CDR2 LQKENI. This CDR3 comprises 18 residues. V was pared by 3 bases and J by 0 bases, with 8 bases of the junction left unmatched. In DNA, the CDR3 is TGTGCCAGCTCACCTAACGACAGGGGGCTTTACTCTGGAAACACCATATATTTT. Translated: CASSPNDRGLYSGNTIYF.

The chain has TRBV4-2 and TRBJ2-2, with TRBD1 matching over 10 bases. Germline CDR1 reads LGHNA; CDR2 reads YNFKEQ. This CDR3 comprises 16 residues. J lost 5 bases, V lost 4 bases, and 7 bases had no gene match. Here the CDR3 reads CASSPISGQGTGELFF. DNA for the CDR3: TGTGCCAGCAGCCCCATATCGGGACAGGGGACCGGGGAGCTGTTTTTT.

This clone was counted a single time. This rearrangement joins TRBV5-1 to TRBJ1-2; TRBD1 matches at 9 bases. V gave up 4 bases and J gave up 4 bases; unmatched junction bases: 2. Germline CDR1 is SGHRS and CDR2 is YFSETQ. CDR3 length equals 13 residues. The CDR3 spells CASSPDRGYGYTF. The CDR3 DNA reads as TGCGCCAGCAGCCCGGACAGGGGCTATGGCTACACCTTC.